This TCR beta chain was recovered during a study of blood T cell repertoires in COVID-19. Looking at the study overall: Sites across the United States, Italy and Spain contributed samples from acute and convalescent COVID-19.

CDR1 is SNHLY, CDR2 FYNNEI, per germline. There are 14 residues in the CDR3. V was pared by 4 bases and J by 0 bases, with 4 bases between. Method: immunoSEQ multiplex PCR; TCRdb's copy keeps in-frame clones and lacks some. The profile covers some 150,000 clones, with roughly 84% appearing a single time and 7.2% taken by the ten largest. V and J are TRBV2 and TRBJ2-6; D is unresolved. The sequenced sample was peripheral blood. The sequence was collected from a woman in her fifties or sixties in a cohort sampled during active or convalescent COVID-19. CDR3 residues: CASSVSSGANVLTF. As DNA, the CDR3 is TGTGCCAGCAGTGTGAGCTCTGGGGCCAACGTCCTGACTTTC. Full variable domain (outside the CDR3, taken from reference TRBV2 and TRBJ2-6): EPEVTQTPSHQVTQMGQEVILRCVPISNHLYFYWYRQILGQKVEFLVSFYNNEISEKSEIFDDQFSVERPDGSNFTLKIRSTKLEDSAMYFCASSVSSGANVLTFGAGSRLTVL.